This T cell receptor beta chain is from a study of blood T cell repertoires in COVID-19. The germline V gene has CDR1 SGHRS and CDR2 YFSETQ. V was trimmed by 4 bases and J by 5 bases, leaving 18 bases between them. CDR3 length: 15 amino acids. Original handling: By means of reference gene primer amplification, nucleated cell counts were estimated. Assay: immunoSEQ multiplex PCR; the TCRdb copy retains only in-frame clones and omits some. For V, J and clone size, that table is used; D and trimming come from the DNA. The sample lists more than 200,000 clones; approximately 83% were seen once. Source material: peripheral blood. This clonotype was sampled from a woman between 35 and 50 years old with active or convalescent COVID-19. V usage is TRBV5-1 and J usage is TRBJ2-5; the D gene is possibly TRBD2 (6 bases). The chain's CDR3 is CASSPGTGLFETQYF. Here the CDR3 DNA reads TGCGCCAGCAGCCCAGGGACGGGACTCTTTGAGACCCAGTACTTC. The whole variable domain, filled in from reference TRBV5-1 and TRBJ2-5, reads KAGVTQTPRYLIKTRGQQVTLSCSPISGHRSVSWYQQTPGQGLQFLFEYFSETQRNKGNFPGRFSGRQFSNSRSEMNVSTLELGDSALYLCASSPGTGLFETQYFGPGTRLLVL.